The rows below give T cell receptor delta chains drawn from one sample of a study of Vδ1+ human thymocytes. TCRdb called clones anew from the multiplex PCR reads with CATT. The sample holds about 50,000 delta-chain clones, approximately 15% seen once. The source material was Vdelta1+ gamma-delta thymocytes from the thymus. These receptor sequences come from a girl under three years old who had congenital heart surgery. CDR3s include the opening cysteine and the closing phenylalanine or tryptophan. Each record gives: D gene, V gene, J gene, clone size, CDR3 protein, CDR3 DNA. A D gene is named only where the DNA matches it firmly. Clone size is given for some rows only: seen once, a few or many times, or a class if the clone is expanded.

D: TRDD3; V: TRDV1; J: TRDJ1; size: few; CDR3: CALGEPPSSPKFPTGGYAPGGRTDKLIF; DNA: TGTGCTCTTGGGGAGCCGCCTTCCTCACCAAAGTTTCCTACTGGGGGATACGCTCCAGGTGGGAGGACCGATAAACTCATCTTT
D: .; V: TRDV1; J: TRDJ1; size: .; CDR3: CALGELVNGHTRSNTDKLIF; DNA: TGTGCTCTTGGGGAACTGGTAAATGGGCATACCCGGTCAAACACCGATAAACTCATCTTT
D: TRDD3; V: TRDV1; J: TRDJ1; size: few; CDR3: CALGEAIEGHWGTGDKLIF; DNA: TGTGCTCTTGGGGAAGCGATAGAGGGCCACTGGGGTACAGGCGATAAACTCATCTTT
D: TRDD3; V: TRDV1; J: TRDJ1; size: few; CDR3: CALGEHYGIHTDKLIF; DNA: TGTGCTCTTGGGGAACATTACGGGATACACACCGATAAACTCATCTTT
D: TRDD3; V: TRDV1; J: TRDJ1; size: .; CDR3: CALGNLGLGDPERPYTDKLIF; DNA: TGTGCTCTTGGGAACTTGGGACTGGGGGATCCGGAACGACCCTACACCGATAAACTCATCTTT
D: TRDD3; V: TRDV1; J: TRDJ1; size: few; CDR3: CALGKPLNDVGDTRVGKKLIF; DNA: TGTGCTCTTGGGAAACCACTAAATGACGTGGGGGATACCCGGGTGGGGAAGAAACTCATCTTT
D: TRDD3; V: TRDV1; J: TRDJ1; size: .; CDR3: CALGEQGYWGIYTDKLIF; DNA: TGTGCTCTTGGGGAACAAGGTTACTGGGGGATTTACACCGATAAACTCATCTTT
D: .; V: TRDV1; J: TRDJ1; size: .; CDR3: CALGENEATADNTQYTDKLIF; DNA: TGTGCTCTTGGGGAAAATGAAGCCACCGCCGATAATACCCAGTACACCGATAAACTCATCTTT
D: .; V: TRDV1; J: TRDJ1; size: .; CDR3: CALGERHVATLSDKLIF; DNA: TGTGCTCTTGGGGAAAGGCATGTAGCTACGCTAAGTGATAAACTCATCTTT
D: .; V: TRDV1; J: TRDJ1; size: few; CDR3: CALGEPSVRAYTDKLIF; DNA: TGTGCTCTTGGGGAACCTTCGGTTCGGGCGTACACCGATAAACTCATCTTT
D: TRDD3; V: TRDV1; J: TRDJ1; size: few; CDR3: CALGESLPRAGGSAYTDKLIF; DNA: TGTGCTCTTGGGGAAAGCCTCCCGAGGGCTGGGGGATCCGCCTACACCGATAAACTCATCTTT
D: TRDD3; V: TRDV1; J: TRDJ1; size: .; CDR3: CALEQRSTLLLGHTDKLIF; DNA: TGTGCTCTTGAGCAAAGATCTACCTTACTACTGGGGCACACCGATAAACTCATCTTT
D: TRDD3; V: TRDV1; J: TRDJ1; size: few; CDR3: CALGPKETHTSYWGNYTDKLIF; DNA: TGTGCTCTTGGGCCTAAGGAAACCCACACCTCATACTGGGGGAACTACACCGATAAACTCATCTTT
D: TRDD2; V: TRDV1; J: TRDJ1; size: .; CDR3: CALGDFHLPAVGTDKLIF; DNA: TGTGCTCTTGGGGACTTCCACCTTCCTGCTGTAGGGACCGATAAACTCATCTTT
D: .; V: TRDV1; J: TRDJ1; size: .; CDR3: CALGNLAYASCPLYTDKLIF; DNA: TGTGCTCTTGGGAACTTAGCCTACGCGAGCTGCCCACTTTACACCGATAAACTCATCTTT
D: TRDD3; V: TRDV1; J: TRDJ1; size: few; CDR3: CALGERGKFLSTGGTYTDKLIF; DNA: TGTGCTCTTGGGGAAAGGGGGAAGTTCCTATCTACTGGGGGAACGTACACCGATAAACTCATCTTT
D: .; V: TRDV1; J: TRDJ1; size: .; CDR3: CALGENASLSGDTDKLIF; DNA: TGTGCTCTTGGGGAAAATGCTTCCCTAAGCGGGGATACCGATAAACTCATCTTT
D: .; V: TRDV1; J: TRDJ1; size: .; CDR3: CALGELRFPTDKLIF; DNA: TGTGCTCTTGGGGAACTAAGATTTCCCACCGATAAACTCATCTTT
D: .; V: TRDV1; J: TRDJ1; size: .; CDR3: CALGEAFRLPSYTDKLIF; DNA: TGTGCTCTTGGGGAAGCCTTCCGACTCCCTTCGTACACCGATAAACTCATCTTT
D: .; V: TRDV1; J: TRDJ2; size: .; CDR3: CALGDPLRPRLLTAQLFF; DNA: TGTGCTCTTGGGGATCCCCTTCGCCCCCGCCTATTGACAGCACAACTCTTCTTT
D: TRDD3; V: TRDV1; J: TRDJ1; size: few; CDR3: CALGVPPITGGLRGTDKLIF; DNA: TGTGCTCTTGGGGTTCCCCCGATTACTGGGGGACTCCGGGGGACCGATAAACTCATCTTT
D: .; V: TRDV2; J: TRDJ1; size: few; CDR3: CACEPEFTDKLIF; DNA: TGTGCCTGTGAGCCCGAATTTACCGATAAACTCATCTTT
D: TRDD2; V: TRDV1; J: TRDJ1; size: .; CDR3: CALGPPTLPTWGEEYTDKLIF; DNA: TGTGCTCTTGGGCCACCTACCCTTCCTACCTGGGGGGAAGAGTACACCGATAAACTCATCTTT
D: .; V: TRDV1; J: TRDJ1; size: few; CDR3: CALGGNVPGDKLIF; DNA: TGTGCTCTTGGGGGAAACGTTCCTGGCGATAAACTCATCTTT
D: .; V: TRDV2; J: TRDJ1; size: many; CDR3: CACDSPSLLGYIGTDKLIF; DNA: TGTGCCTGTGACAGTCCTTCCTTACTGGGCTACATCGGTACCGATAAACTCATCTTT
D: .; V: TRDV1; J: TRDJ1; size: .; CDR3: CALGSTSRALIF; DNA: TGTGCTCTTGGATCTACTTCCCGGGCCCTCATCTTT
D: .; V: TRDV1; J: TRDJ1; size: .; CDR3: CALGDPILLGSGKLIF; DNA: TGTGCTCTTGGGGACCCCATCCTACTGGGGTCTGGCAAACTCATCTTT
D: .; V: TRDV2; J: TRDJ1; size: medium-sized; CDR3: CACGWGYTDKLIF; DNA: TGTGCCTGTGGGTGGGGATACACCGATAAACTCATCTTT
D: .; V: TRDV1; J: TRDJ1; size: few; CDR3: CALGELACEWGPDKLIF; DNA: TGTGCTCTTGGGGAACTAGCTTGCGAATGGGGACCCGATAAACTCATCTTT
D: TRDD3; V: TRDV1; J: TRDJ1; size: .; CDR3: CALGELILPSVPGGWGIPYTDKLIF; DNA: TGTGCTCTTGGGGAACTAATCCTTCCTAGTGTGCCGGGAGGATGGGGGATACCCTACACCGATAAACTCATCTTT
D: TRDD3; V: TRDV1; J: TRDJ1; size: .; CDR3: CALGEAARGGFPKSTDKLIF; DNA: TGTGCTCTTGGGGAGGCCGCAAGAGGGGGATTCCCAAAGTCCACCGATAAACTCATCTTT
D: TRDD3; V: TRAV29/DV5; J: TRDJ1; size: few; CDR3: CAASESVLGATLPYTDKLIF; DNA: TGTGCAGCAAGCGAGTCAGTACTGGGGGCTACCCTCCCGTACACCGATAAACTCATCTTT
D: TRDD3; V: TRDV1; J: TRDJ1; size: .; CDR3: CALGDRGSLLGDPIYTDKLIF; DNA: TGTGCTCTTGGGGACCGGGGGTCACTACTGGGGGACCCGATATACACCGATAAACTCATCTTT
D: .; V: TRAV29/DV5; J: TRDJ1; size: few; CDR3: CAASVGGLQALRGCTDKLIF; DNA: TGTGCAGCAAGCGTAGGTGGCCTTCAAGCCCTACGAGGGTGCACCGATAAACTCATCTTT
D: TRDD3; V: TRDV1; J: TRDJ1; size: .; CDR3: CALGEPRASQGGDISDKLIF; DNA: TGTGCTCTTGGGGAACCGAGGGCCAGCCAGGGCGGGGATATATCCGATAAACTCATCTTT
D: TRDD3; V: TRDV1; J: TRDJ1; size: few; CDR3: CALGELVSGRILGYTDKLIF; DNA: TGTGCTCTTGGGGAACTAGTATCGGGTAGGATACTGGGGTACACCGATAAACTCATCTTT
D: TRDD3; V: TRDV1; J: TRDJ1; size: few; CDR3: CALGELNPPWGYETDKLIF; DNA: TGTGCTCTTGGGGAGCTCAATCCCCCGTGGGGATACGAGACCGATAAACTCATCTTC
D: TRDD3; V: TRDV1; J: TRDJ1; size: .; CDR3: CALGVSLAPSGGHWTDKLIF; DNA: TGTGCTCTTGGGGTCTCCCTGGCCCCATCTGGGGGACACTGGACCGATAAACTCATCTTT
D: TRDD3; V: TRDV1; J: TRDJ1; size: .; CDR3: CALGSGSGAGTGGYSSTDKLIF; DNA: TGTGCTCTTGGTAGCGGTAGTGGGGCGGGGACTGGGGGATACTCGAGCACCGATAAACTCATCTTT
D: TRDD3; V: TRDV1; J: TRDJ1; size: .; CDR3: CALGDPKSEWFWLGDTDKLIF; DNA: TGTGCTCTTGGGGACCCAAAAAGCGAGTGGTTCTGGCTGGGGGACACCGATAAACTCATCTTT
D: TRDD3; V: TRDV2; J: TRDJ1; size: few; CDR3: CALSTGGLPYTDKLIF; DNA: TGTGCCTTAAGTACTGGGGGACTCCCGTACACCGATAAACTCATCTTT
D: TRDD3; V: TRDV1; J: TRDJ1; size: .; CDR3: CALTVGGGYVDKLIF; DNA: TGTGCTCTTACCGTGGGTGGGGGATACGTCGATAAACTCATCTTT
D: TRDD3; V: TRDV1; J: TRDJ1; size: few; CDR3: CALGDGGDRHRGDTRCTDKLIF; DNA: TGTGCTCTTGGGGACGGAGGAGACCGTCACAGGGGGGATACCCGGTGCACCGATAAACTCATCTTT
D: .; V: TRDV1; J: TRDJ1; size: few; CDR3: CALGDPTSHTDKLIF; DNA: TGTGCTCTTGGGGACCCTACGTCCCACACCGATAAACTCATCTTT
D: .; V: TRDV1; J: TRDJ1; size: few; CDR3: CALGGLVIRPGPYYTDKLIF; DNA: TGTGCTCTTGGGGGCCTCGTGATTCGGCCCGGGCCCTACTACACCGATAAACTCATCTTT